The present T cell receptor (beta chain) was sequenced within a study of blood T cell repertoires in COVID-19. Overall study: The study drew acute and convalescent COVID-19 samples from the United States, Italy and Spain. T cells, B-cell-depleted T cells, or PBMCs supplied cDNA or gDNA.

The CDR3 extends over 18 amino acids. Study processing details: Reference gene primer amplification yielded estimated nucleated cell counts. The data were produced by immunoSEQ multiplex PCR, yet TCRdb's version contains in-frame clones alone and is incomplete. That table supplies the V and J calls and clone size; D and trimming were determined from the DNA. In the table there are about 250,000 clones, roughly 80% of which are singletons. The sample taken for sequencing was peripheral blood. This clonotype was obtained from a man at least 80 years old with acute or convalescent COVID-19. This chain joins TRBV21-1 and TRBJ2-1; TRBD2 reflects the table's D call only, with no check against the DNA. TRBV21-1 is a recognized pseudogene. CDR3 nucleotide sequence: TGTGCCAGCAGCAAAGTATTTGAGACTAGCGGGGACTACAATGAGCAGTTCTTC. Translation: CASSKVFETSGDYNEQFF.